The 8 T cell receptor beta chains listed next were all sequenced from one sample in a study of CD8 T cells in Susac syndrome. The RNA, about 0.45 to 1 ug, was put through reverse transcription using random hexamers. TCRdb independently ran MiXCR on the immunoSEQ multiplex PCR reads; one entry per CDR3 protein. The sample yields approximately 170,000 distinct CDR3 sequences, roughly 93% seen once. Sequencing input: CD4+ T cells from PBMCs. The receptors here all came from a human donor in good health.

The CDR3 DNA reads as TGTGCCATCGGGGACTTGTACAATGAGCAGTTCTTC. Translating gives CAIGDLYNEQFF. The V and J genes are TRBV10-3 and TRBJ2-1; D may be TRBD2 (6 bases). V was clipped by 8 bases and J by 4 bases, with 9 bases between them. The CDR3 sequence is 12 residues long. Germline V gene sequence: CDR1 ENHRY, CDR2 SYGVKD.

This rearrangement joins TRBV29-1 to TRBJ1-1, with D possibly being TRBD1 (5 bases). The CDR3 is 15 amino acids. CDR1 is SQVTM, CDR2 ANQGSEA, per germline. V was cut by 8 bases and J by 1 base, with 20 bases left in between. This CDR3 reads CSCQRPGLENTEAFF. CDR3 bases: TGCAGCTGCCAGCGACCGGGACTCGAGAACACTGAAGCTTTCTTT.

This clonotype came up a few times. The junction differs from germline at one of its ends, possibly a read error. V gene TRBV5-1 combines with J gene TRBJ1-1; 8 bases are shared with TRBD1. The CDR3 runs 14 residues. From germline, CDR1 is SGHRS and CDR2 YFSETQ. Here the CDR3 reads CASSFGQGNTEAFF. CDR3 DNA: TGTGCCAGCAGCTTCGGACAGGGAAACACTGAAGCTTTCTTT.

This clonotype was observed a single time. The chain recombines TRBV29-1 with TRBJ1-1; unclear D gene. The ends were cut back, 6 bases at V and 2 bases at J, with 10 bases in the middle. In germline, CDR1 is SQVTM, CDR2 ANQGSEA. The CDR3 runs to 12 residues. The CDR3 nucleotides are TGCAGCGTAACCCGGGTAAACACTGAAGCTTTCTTT. This sequence encodes CSVTRVNTEAFF. The complete variable domain, with remaining parts taken from reference TRBV29-1 and TRBJ1-1, reads SAVISQKPSRDICQRGTSLTIQCQVDSQVTMMFWYRQQPGQSLTLIATANQGSEATYESGFVIDKFPISRPNLTFSTLTVSNMSPEDSSIYLCSVTRVNTEAFFGQGTRLTVV.

The rearrangement joins TRBV9 to TRBJ1-2; D gene unclear. Trimming left V 0 bases short and J 8 bases short, with 11 bases between. CDR1 and CDR2 (germline): SGDLS, YYNGEE. The CDR3 length is 13 residues. The CDR3 spells CASSVDFGKGYTF. The CDR3 bases are TGTGCCAGCAGCGTAGATTTTGGGAAGGGCTACACCTTC.

The rearrangement joins TRBV12-3 or TRBV12-4 to TRBJ1-1; D is perhaps TRBD1 (6 bases). The CDR3 consists of 11 residues. V lost 6 bases to trimming and J lost 8 bases, with 10 bases between them. The CDR3 is CASRKQGEAFF. CDR3 coding DNA: TGTGCCAGCAGGAAGCAGGGGGAAGCTTTCTTT.

The V and J genes are TRBV7-2 and TRBJ1-1, with a weak D call TRBD1 (5 bases). Germline-derived CDR1 and CDR2 are SGHTA and FQGNSA. The CDR3 consists of 14 residues. The V end lost 3 bases, the J end lost 5 bases, and 13 bases lay between the germline ends. CDR3 region: CASSFSGSETEAFF. In DNA, the CDR3 is TGTGCCAGCAGCTTCTCAGGGTCGGAAACTGAAGCTTTCTTT. The complete variable domain, with remaining parts taken from reference TRBV7-2 and TRBJ1-1, reads GAGVSQSPSNKVTEKGKDVELRCDPISGHTALYWYRQSLGQGLEFLIYFQGNSAPDKSGLPSDRFSAERTGGSVSTLTIQRTQQEDSAVYLCASSFSGSETEAFFGQGTRLTVV.

The chain employs TRBV5-1 and TRBJ2-2; D perhaps matches TRBD2 (5 bases). With 0 bases removed from V and 4 bases from J, the gap between germline ends came to 7 bases. Germline V gene data show CDR1 as SGHRS and CDR2 as YFSETQ. This CDR3 contains 14 residues. CDR3 bases: TGCGCCAGCAGCTTGGAAAGCGGCACCGGGGAGCTGTTTTTT. Protein: CASSLESGTGELFF.